The T cell receptor beta chain under discussion was sequenced for a study of T cells expressing NK-cell markers. General study findings and limits: Four of the donors also had these clonotypes leading their CD3+CD56-NKG2C+ fraction.

With respect to this clonotype: Its antigen is still unknown.

TCR beta cDNA was generated via 5'RACE template switching incorporating UMIs. TCRdb reprocessed the 5' RACE reads and reports one entry per CDR3 protein, with no DNA. Here the sample table reports about 150,000 distinct CDR3 sequences. Germline CDR1 and CDR2: KGHDR and SFDVKD. CDR3 length: 15 amino acids. This chain uses TRBV24-1 with TRBJ2-1; TCRdb's D call, TRBD1, is unchecked because there is no DNA. Material for sequencing was blood T cells: a sorted CD56 or NKG2C T cell subset, CD4+ or CD8+ T cells, or bulk PBMC T cells (not recorded which). This clonotype was obtained from a woman in her fifties or sixties in good health. The CDR3 here is CATSDWGQGLAEQFF.